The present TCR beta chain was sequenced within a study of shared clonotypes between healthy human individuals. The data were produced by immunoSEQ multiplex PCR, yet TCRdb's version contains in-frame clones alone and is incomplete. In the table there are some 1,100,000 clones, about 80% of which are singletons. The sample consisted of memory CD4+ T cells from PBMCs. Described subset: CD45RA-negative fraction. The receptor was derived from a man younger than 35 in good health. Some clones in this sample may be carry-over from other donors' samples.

The DNA of the CDR3 is TGTGCCAGCTTGGCGCAACCCAGCACAGATACGCAGTATTTT. As protein: CASLAQPSTDTQYF. The chain joins TRBV7-6 to TRBJ2-3; no firm D call. The V gene lost 8 bases and the J gene lost 0 bases, with 12 bases spanning the gap. Per germline, CDR1 SGHVS and CDR2 FNYEAQ. CDR3 length: 14 amino acids.